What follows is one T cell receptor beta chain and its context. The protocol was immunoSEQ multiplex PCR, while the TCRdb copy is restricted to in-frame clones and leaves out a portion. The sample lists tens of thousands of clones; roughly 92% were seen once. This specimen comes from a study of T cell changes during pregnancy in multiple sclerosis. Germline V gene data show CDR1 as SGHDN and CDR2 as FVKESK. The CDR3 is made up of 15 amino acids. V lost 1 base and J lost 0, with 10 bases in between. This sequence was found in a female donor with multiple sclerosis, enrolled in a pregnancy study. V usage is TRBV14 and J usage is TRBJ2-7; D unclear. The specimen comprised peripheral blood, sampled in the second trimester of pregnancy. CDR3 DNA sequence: TGTGCCAGCAGCCAAGGCTTGCGAATCTCCTACGAGCAGTACTTC. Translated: CASSQGLRISYEQYF.